The 30 T cell receptor beta chains below were found in one sample sequenced in a study of CD4+ T cells in melanoma. Clones were read by immunoSEQ multiplex PCR, and TCRdb kept only the in-frame ones, dropping some. This table has about 55,000 clones, about 72% appearing once. The sample comprised tumor tissue. These TCRs come from a human donor with melanoma.

The chain is built from TRBV9 and TRBJ2-1; 9 bases match TRBD2. V trimming: 3 bases; J trimming: 5 bases; junction bases outside the gene matches: 9. This CDR3 region has 16 residues. Looked up from germline, CDR1 is SGDLS and CDR2 is YYNGEE. CDR3 residues: CASSGSAGGENNEQFF. The CDR3, as DNA: TGTGCCAGCAGCGGATCAGCGGGGGGCGAAAACAATGAGCAGTTCTTC.

This chain connects TRBV5-1 to TRBJ2-7, with TRBD2 as a possible D gene (5 bases). V was pared by 0 bases and J by 0 bases, with 13 bases between. This CDR3 is built from 16 residues. Germline CDR1 SGHRS, CDR2 YFSETQ. The CDR3 nucleotides are TGCGCCAGCAGCTTGGTGGTCGGGGTCGGCTCCTACGAGCAGTACTTC. It translates to CASSLVVGVGSYEQYF.

The V and J genes are TRBV5-4 and TRBJ2-7; 9 bases line up with TRBD2. Germline trimming cut 8 bases from V and 3 bases from J; bases unmatched to any gene: 9. The CDR3 extends over 14 amino acids. Germline V gene sequence: CDR1 SGHNT, CDR2 YYREEE (reference sequence). The CDR3 loop reads CARSPSGEVYEQYF. CDR3 in DNA: TGTGCCAGAAGCCCTAGCGGGGAAGTCTACGAGCAGTACTTC.

This clone was picked up many times. Other DNA sequences of this sample code for an identical CDR3. The chain carries TRBV4-3 and TRBJ1-2, with D possibly being TRBD1 (6 bases). Between the trimmed V and J ends, which lost 1 base and 7 bases, there was a span of 13 bases. CDR1 is LGHNA, CDR2 YSLEER, per germline. This CDR3 has 14 amino acids. CDR3 DNA sequence: TGCGCCAGCAGCCAAGTCCTGGGGGCGGCTGGCTACACCTTC. This sequence encodes CASSQVLGAAGYTF.

The chain couples TRBV14 to TRBJ1-1; perhaps TRBD1 as D (5 bases). V was shortened by 4 bases and J by 0 bases, with 21 bases between the two germline ends. This CDR3 is built from 18 residues. Germline V gene sequence: CDR1 SGHDN, CDR2 FVKESK. The CDR3 bases are TGTGCCAGCAGCCCCCAACGGGGTCCCCGGGGGATGAACACTGAAGCTTTCTTT. This codes for CASSPQRGPRGMNTEAFF.

This chain joins TRBV11-2 and TRBJ1-4; possible D gene TRBD1, 5 bases. The CDR3 is 18 amino acids. V shed 2 bases and J shed 0 bases, with 16 bases lying between them. Germline lookup yields CDR1 SGHAT and CDR2 FQNNGV. The CDR3 sequence is CASSLKGRGPATNEKLFF. The CDR3 nucleotides read TGTGCCAGCAGCTTAAAGGGACGCGGACCAGCAACTAATGAAAAACTGTTTTTT.

The chain joins TRBV5-1 to TRBJ2-7, with TRBD1 identical over 9 bases. The CDR3 covers 15 residues. Germline V gene lookup returns CDR1 SGHRS and CDR2 YFSETQ. V shed 0 bases and J 6 bases; nucleotides not matched to a gene: 7. The CDR3 spells CASSLDPGTGIEQYF. In DNA, the CDR3 is TGCGCCAGCAGCTTGGATCCCGGGACAGGGATCGAGCAGTACTTC.

The genes are TRBV7-9 and TRBJ2-3; D is undetermined. Germline CDR1 SEHNR, CDR2 FQNEAQ (reference sequence). Trimming took 3 bases from V and 3 from J, leaving 4 bases between them. This CDR3 has 12 amino acids. The CDR3 loop reads CASSFRTDTQYF. The CDR3 DNA reads as TGTGCCAGCAGCTTTAGGACAGATACGCAGTATTTT. Supplemented by reference TRBV7-9 and TRBJ2-3, the full variable domain reads DTGVSQNPRHKITKRGQNVTFRCDPISEHNRLYWYRQTLGQGPEFLTYFQNEAQLEKSRLLSDRFSAERPKGSFSTLEIQRTEQGDSAMYLCASSFRTDTQYFGPGTRLTVL.

The chain employs TRBV30 and TRBJ1-6; D gene unclear. Germline-derived CDR1 and CDR2 are GTSNPN and SVGIG (reference sequence). V dropped 1 base and J dropped 14 bases, with 12 bases sitting between them. The length of the CDR3 is 12 residues. The CDR3 reads CAWSEQPRALHF. The CDR3 bases are TGTGCCTGGAGTGAACAGCCTAGGGCCCTCCACTTT.

The chain combines TRBV14 with TRBJ1-2; the match to TRBD1 covers 7 bases. CDR3 length equals 16 residues. The junction had 8 bases not matched to a gene; V was cut back by 1 base and J by 3 bases. The germline CDR1 and CDR2 sequences are SGHDN and FVKESK. CDR3 sequence (DNA): TGTGCCAGCAGCCAAGGACTGTTAACAGGGGACTATGGCTACACCTTC. Translating gives CASSQGLLTGDYGYTF.

This sequence joins TRBV4-3 and TRBJ2-7; TRBD2 might be the D (5 bases). V dropped 4 bases and J dropped 3 bases, with 10 bases sitting between them. The CDR3 is made up of 13 amino acids. Looked up from germline, CDR1 is LGHNA and CDR2 is YSLEER. The CDR3 DNA reads TGCGCCAGCAGCCCGACTATCTTCTACGAGCAGTACTTC. This gives the protein CASSPTIFYEQYF.

This chain connects TRBV7-3 to TRBJ1-1, with D possibly matching TRBD1 (6 bases). The CDR3 consists of 13 residues. From germline, CDR1 is SGHTA and CDR2 FQGTGA. Trimming cost V 6 bases and J 1 base, with 9 bases left between them. The CDR3 nucleotides read TGTGCCAGCAGGGGACAACCGAACACTGAAGCTTTCTTT. Translation: CASRGQPNTEAFF.

This clone was observed a single time. This chain links TRBV6-5 with TRBJ2-5; TRBD2 might be the D (6 bases). Germline V CDR1 and CDR2: MNHEY, SVGAGI. V was clipped by 6 bases and J by 11 bases, with 13 bases between them. This CDR3 has 11 residues. This chain's CDR3 is CASRLGGKQYF. The CDR3 bases are TGTGCCAGCAGGCTGGGGGGAAAGCAGTACTTC.

The rearrangement links TRBV5-4 to TRBJ1-5, with D tentatively TRBD1 (6 bases). V was cut by 4 bases and J by 7 bases, with 18 bases left in between. Germline CDR1 reads SGHNT; CDR2 reads YYREEE (reference sequence). The CDR3 loop spans 15 amino acids. The CDR3 region has the DNA TGTGCCAGCAGCCAAGATGGGGGGCGAAGGCAGCCCCAGCATTTT. Protein sequence: CASSQDGGRRQPQHF.

The chain combines TRBV6-4 with TRBJ1-1; TRBD1 matches at 8 bases. V gave up 5 bases and J gave up 1 base; unmatched junction bases: 12. The germline V gene encodes CDR1 MRHNA and CDR2 SNTAGT. This CDR3 has 17 amino acids. The CDR3 spells CASSPTPAGTGNTEAFF. For the CDR3, the DNA is TGTGCCAGCAGTCCAACTCCGGCCGGGACAGGGAACACTGAAGCTTTCTTT.

V and J are TRBV5-1 and TRBJ1-3; D ambiguous. Germline V CDR1 and CDR2: SGHRS, YFSETQ. Deletions cut 1 base from V and 0 bases from J, with 17 bases between. The CDR3 is 18 residues long. The CDR3 DNA reads TGCGCCAGCAGCTTGTCCCCCCTAGCCTCGGGCTCTGGAAACACCATATATTTT. Residues: CASSLSPLASGSGNTIYF.

This clone was picked up a small number of times. This chain joins TRBV6-1 and TRBJ2-4; D could derive from TRBD1 or TRBD2 (5 bases each). CDR3 length: 12 residues. CDR1 and CDR2 from the germline V gene are MNHNS and SASEGT. Trimming took off 8 bases at V and 4 bases at J, with 9 bases between the two ends. CDR3 protein: CASRDLKNIQYF. In nucleotides, the CDR3 is TGTGCCAGCCGGGACCTGAAAAACATTCAGTACTTC.

The chain couples TRBV7-2 to TRBJ2-2; 8 bases match TRBD1. Trimming cost V 6 bases and J 6 bases; bases outside gene matches: 6. CDR3 length: 14 amino acids. Germline CDR1 and CDR2: SGHTA and FQGNSA. This CDR3 reads CASSRDRGPGELFF. The CDR3 bases are TGTGCCAGCAGTCGAGACAGGGGCCCCGGGGAGCTGTTTTTT. The full variable domain, its missing parts supplied by reference TRBV7-2 and TRBJ2-2, is GAGVSQSPSNKVTEKGKDVELRCDPISGHTALYWYRQSLGQGLEFLIYFQGNSAPDKSGLPSDRFSAERTGGSVSTLTIQRTQQEDSAVYLCASSRDRGPGELFFGEGSRLTVL.

This clone was seen repeatedly, ten times or more. J is TRBJ1-1 and V is TRBV28, with TRBD1 as a possible D gene (5 bases). The CDR3 contains 15 residues. Between the trimmed V and J ends, which lost 3 bases and 0 bases, there was a span of 11 bases. Per germline, CDR1 MDHEN and CDR2 SYDVKM. The CDR3 sequence: CASSLGDSMNTEAFF. CDR3 DNA sequence: TGTGCCAGCAGTTTGGGTGACAGCATGAACACTGAAGCTTTCTTT.

This chain joins TRBV9 and TRBJ2-1; 7 nucleotides agree with TRBD1. The CDR3 loop spans 15 amino acids. From germline, CDR1 is SGDLS and CDR2 YYNGEE. The trim removed 2 bases at V and 5 bases at J, leaving 7 bases unmatched. In DNA, the CDR3 is TGTGCCAGCAGCGTTGGGTCTCAGGGGGACAATGAGCAGTTCTTC. It yields the protein CASSVGSQGDNEQFF. Full variable domain (outside the CDR3, taken from reference TRBV9 and TRBJ2-1): DSGVTQTPKHLITATGQRVTLRCSPRSGDLSVYWYQQSLDQGLQFLIQYYNGEERAKGNILERFSAQQFPDLHSELNLSSLELGDSALYFCASSVGSQGDNEQFFGPGTRLTVL.

The chain employs TRBV5-3 and TRBJ1-5; tentative D call: TRBD1 (5 bases). TRBV5-3 is flagged as an ORF with uncertain function. The germline V and J ends were trimmed by 9 bases and 4 bases, with 17 bases remaining between them. The CDR3 has 14 amino acids. CDR3 in DNA: TGTGCCACACCCCTGGGGGGAGAAAATCAGCCCCAGCATTTT. This codes for CATPLGGENQPQHF.

Remarks on this clone: One end of the junction fails to match germline, which may point to a read error. The chain employs TRBV4-3 and TRBJ1-2; a weak D match, TRBD1 (5 bases). The germline V gene encodes CDR1 LGHNA and CDR2 YSLEER. The CDR3 totals 14 residues. As DNA, the CDR3 is TGCGCCAGCACCCAACGGGGGGGTGGGTATGGCTACACCTTC. Translated, it gives CASTQRGGGYGYTF.

Points on this clone: In the same sample, other DNA sequences code for this CDR3. V and J are TRBV18 and TRBJ1-1; 9 nucleotides line up with TRBD1. The CDR3 runs 17 residues. The germline V gene encodes CDR1 KGHSH and CDR2 LQKENI. After removal of 7 bases from V and 4 bases from J, the junction contained 16 bases not matched to a gene. CDR3 region: CASFDSLDRGSGTEAFF. The CDR3, as DNA: TGTGCCAGCTTCGACTCATTGGACAGGGGTAGCGGCACTGAAGCTTTCTTT. The full variable domain, with the rest looked up from reference TRBV18 and TRBJ1-1, is NAGVMQNPRHLVRRRGQEARLRCSPMKGHSHVYWYRQLPEEGLKFMVYLQKENIIDESGMPKERFSAEFPKEGPSILRIQQVVRGDSAAYFCASFDSLDRGSGTEAFFGQGTRLTVV.

This rearrangement joins TRBV19 to TRBJ2-1; 8 bases map to TRBD2. V lost 3 bases, J lost 9 bases, and 10 bases stayed unmatched. The CDR3 has 15 residues. Germline-derived CDR1 and CDR2 are LNHDA and SQIVND (reference sequence). The chain's CDR3 is CASSIGSSGGGEQFF. The CDR3 DNA sequence: TGTGCCAGTAGTATCGGAAGTTCCGGGGGGGGTGAGCAGTTCTTC.

The genes are TRBV5-8 and TRBJ1-5, with D maybe TRBD1 (6 bases). This CDR3 has 14 amino acids. Trimming cost V 2 bases and J 6 bases, with 12 bases left between them. CDR1 and CDR2 from the germline V gene are SGHTS and YDEGEE. CDR3 bases: TGTGCCAGCAGCTTCGGGGCCAGGGGTCAGCCCCAGCATTTT. Its translation: CASSFGARGQPQHF.

The chain recombines TRBV7-8 with TRBJ1-1; TRBD1 might be the D (6 bases). Trimming cost V 7 bases and J 1 base, with 10 bases left between them. The CDR3 length is 13 residues. Germline V gene lookup returns CDR1 SGHVS and CDR2 FQNEAQ. CDR3 nucleotides: TGTGCCAGCAATGACAGGCGGAACACTGAAGCTTTCTTT. It translates to CASNDRRNTEAFF.

The CDR3 loop reads CASSSKTGPSYEQYF. The DNA for the CDR3 is TGCGCCAGCAGCAGTAAGACAGGGCCTAGCTACGAGCAGTACTTC. V is TRBV5-1 and J is TRBJ2-7; 7 nucleotides agree with TRBD1. Germline assignment: CDR1 SGHRS and CDR2 YFSETQ. CDR3 length: 15 residues. The V and J ends lost 4 bases and 3 bases, in that order; junction bases with no gene match: 10.

The chain couples TRBV11-3 to TRBJ1-2; 9 nucleotides line up with TRBD1. This CDR3 spans 15 amino acids. V shed 0 bases, J shed 9 bases, and the junction held 8 bases outside the gene matches. CDR1 is SGHNT, CDR2 YENEEA, per germline. The CDR3 reads CASSLDSWDRVRYTF. CDR3 DNA sequence: TGTGCCAGCAGCTTAGATTCATGGGACAGGGTGCGCTACACCTTC.

This clone occurred once. V and J are TRBV23-1 and TRBJ2-7; D is unclear. TRBV23-1 is recorded as an ORF, its role being uncertain. The CDR3 sequence is 18 residues long. V was cut by 2 bases and J by 2 bases, with 22 bases left in between. CDR3 nucleotides: TGCGCCAGCAGTCAAATGGGGTTTGGGCCCCGCTCAACCTACGAGCAGTACTTC. Translated: CASSQMGFGPRSTYEQYF.

The chain joins TRBV5-5 to TRBJ1-5, with 7 bases identical to TRBD1. The V gene's germline CDR1 is SGHKS and CDR2 YYEKEE (reference sequence). This CDR3 has 15 residues. The J segment lost 7 bases and the V segment lost 1 base, leaving 8 bases of the junction unmatched. The CDR3 DNA reads as TGTGCCAGCAGCTTGACTGACAGGGTTCGCCAGCCCCAGCATTTT. Its protein is CASSLTDRVRQPQHF.